This T cell receptor beta chain was identified in a study of CD8 T cells in Susac syndrome. Overall study: Patients with Susac syndrome who were sequenced included roughly 6 with active disease and eight or nine in remission.

A quantity of about 0.5 to 1 ug RNA underwent reverse transcription using random hexamers. An immunoSEQ multiplex PCR generated amplified TCR beta CDR3 products spanning 54 Vbeta and 13 Jbeta. MiXCR was run by TCRdb on the immunoSEQ multiplex PCR reads, yielding one entry per CDR3 protein. Of some 200,000 distinct CDR3 sequences in the sample, 91% were seen once. This CDR3 spans 13 amino acids. V shed 0 bases and J shed 4 bases, with 6 bases lying between them. Germline-derived CDR1 and CDR2 are LGHDT and YNNKEL (reference sequence). Both CD4+ and CD8+ T cells were negatively isolated, and TEMRA cells underwent FACS enrichment. The sample holds a few counts of this clonotype.

The chain links TRBV3-1 to TRBJ1-2; no clear D gene. The TCR comes from a human donor with Susac syndrome. The sequencing sample was made of CD4+ T cells from PBMCs. The CDR3 protein is CASSQEGSYGYTF. Written as DNA, the CDR3 is TGTGCCAGCAGCCAAGAAGGGAGCTATGGCTACACCTTC.